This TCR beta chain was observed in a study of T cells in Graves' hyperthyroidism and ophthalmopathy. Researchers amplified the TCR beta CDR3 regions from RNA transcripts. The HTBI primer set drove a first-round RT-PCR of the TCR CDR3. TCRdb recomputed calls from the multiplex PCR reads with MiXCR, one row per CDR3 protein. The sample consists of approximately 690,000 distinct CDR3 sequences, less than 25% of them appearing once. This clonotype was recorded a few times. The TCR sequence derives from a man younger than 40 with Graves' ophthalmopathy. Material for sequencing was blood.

CDR3 in DNA: TGTGCCAGCACCTCCTCTGGGAGGGCCTACGAGCAGTACTTC. As protein: CASTSSGRAYEQYF. The chain has TRBV28 and TRBJ2-7; 7 bases map to TRBD2. CDR3 length: 14 amino acids. V trimming: 7 bases; J trimming: 2 bases; junction bases outside the gene matches: 8. Germline CDR1 is MDHEN and CDR2 is SYDVKM.